The 30 T cell receptor beta chains listed next were all sequenced from one sample in a study of radiotherapy plus CTLA-4 blockade in lung cancer. TCRdb's table, derived via immunoSEQ multiplex PCR, lists solely in-frame clones and lacks some. The repertoire consists of 80,000 or so clones, with around 78% occurring once and the leading ten covering approximately 3.8%. Material: peripheral blood, obtained from a patient treated with radiotherapy plus ipilimumab. All receptors derive from a human donor with non-small cell lung cancer who had a partial response to radiotherapy plus ipilimumab. Some clones in this sample may be carry-over from other donors' samples.

The rearrangement links TRBV19 to TRBJ1-5; D gene ambiguous. The CDR3 consists of 15 residues. Germline V gene sequence: CDR1 LNHDA, CDR2 SQIVND (reference sequence). Trimming removed 5 bases at V and 2 bases at J, with 13 bases between. Written as DNA, the CDR3 is TGTGCCAGTAGTCCGACAACCGGGGGCAATCAGCCCCAGCATTTT. Translation gives CASSPTTGGNQPQHF. Together with reference TRBV19 and TRBJ1-5, the CDR3 gives the full variable domain: DGGITQSPKYLFRKEGQNVTLSCEQNLNHDAMYWYRQDPGQGLRLIYYSQIVNDFQKGDIAEGYSVSREKKESFPLTVTSAQKNPTAFYLCASSPTTGGNQPQHFGDGTRLSIL.

This clone showed up just once. The gene calls are TRBV2 and TRBJ2-3; 8 bases are shared with TRBD2. The CDR3 contains 16 residues. With 6 bases clipped from V and 5 bases from J, the junction kept 13 bases outside the gene matches. Germline-derived CDR1 and CDR2 are SNHLY and FYNNEI. The CDR3 protein is CASRNRLARSGDTQYF. The CDR3 DNA is TGTGCCAGCAGGAATCGACTAGCGAGGAGTGGAGATACGCAGTATTTT.

The chain couples TRBV5-5 to TRBJ2-7, with D possibly matching TRBD1 (6 bases). The V end was cut by 0 bases, the J end by 3 bases, with 16 bases between. Germline assignment: CDR1 SGHKS and CDR2 YYEKEE (reference sequence). There are 16 residues in the CDR3. The CDR3 nucleotides read TGTGCCAGCAGCTTGGCCGAGGGTAGCAGGGGCTACGAGCAGTACTTC. Translating it yields CASSLAEGSRGYEQYF.

The rearrangement links TRBV6-4 to TRBJ2-2; maybe TRBD2 (6 bases). Trimming took 6 bases from V and 4 from J, leaving 18 bases between them. There are 16 residues in the CDR3. CDR1 is MRHNA and CDR2 is SNTAGT in the germline V gene. The CDR3 loop is CASSASGTPLTGELFF. CDR3 nucleotide sequence: TGTGCCAGCAGCGCCTCCGGGACTCCCCTCACCGGGGAGCTGTTTTTT.

This chain joins TRBV21-1 and TRBJ2-7; TRBD1 is the table's D call, not checked against the DNA. TRBV21-1 is a recognized pseudogene. The CDR3 loop spans 16 amino acids. CDR3 coding DNA: TGTGCCAGCAGCAATTGGGGACAGGGTCGGCCCTACGAGCAGTACTTC. It specifies CASSNWGQGRPYEQYF.

The chain carries TRBV5-1 and TRBJ1-2, with 7 bases identical to TRBD1. Germline CDR1 is SGHRS and CDR2 is YFSETQ. V lost 0 bases, J lost 0 bases, and 11 bases stayed unmatched. This CDR3 has 18 residues. Here the CDR3 reads CASSLGDLTGTANYGYTF. DNA of the CDR3: TGCGCCAGCAGCTTGGGGGACCTTACAGGGACAGCTAACTATGGCTACACCTTC.

The genes are TRBV19 and TRBJ2-5, with D perhaps TRBD2 (6 bases). The germline CDR1 and CDR2 sequences are LNHDA and SQIVND (reference sequence). CDR3 length equals 15 residues. V was trimmed by 4 bases and J by 4 bases, leaving 16 bases between them. The DNA of the CDR3 is TGTGCCAGTAGTACGGGTGTTGCGGGGAGAGAGACCCAGTACTTC. Translating gives CASSTGVAGRETQYF.

The chain joins TRBV11-2 to TRBJ1-2, with a possible D match to TRBD1 (6 bases). The CDR3 runs to 15 residues. V gave up 5 bases and J gave up 4 bases, with 17 bases separating them. Germline CDR1 SGHAT, CDR2 FQNNGV. CDR3 in amino acids: CASSPGHLKVYGYTF. The CDR3 bases are TGTGCCAGCAGCCCGGGACACCTGAAAGTCTATGGCTACACCTTC.

This clone was observed a single time. The V and J genes are TRBV5-1 and TRBJ2-5; a weak D match, TRBD2 (5 bases). Germline loops: CDR1 SGHRS, CDR2 YFSETQ. This CDR3 is 16 amino acids long. V was trimmed by 0 bases and J by 3 bases, leaving 15 bases between them. In nucleotides, the CDR3 is TGCGCCAGCAGCTTGGATAGGCGGGCAAGGAAAGAGACCCAGTACTTC. Translating it yields CASSLDRRARKETQYF.

This clone was counted a few times. This chain connects TRBV9 to TRBJ2-3, with 9 positions matching TRBD2. CDR3 length: 15 amino acids. The V segment lost 2 bases and the J segment 5 bases; nucleotides outside the gene matches: 6. Germline V gives CDR1 SGDLS, CDR2 YYNGEE. The CDR3 DNA follows: TGTGCCAGCAGCGTGCTAGCGGGAATGGAAGATACGCAGTATTTT. It is translated as CASSVLAGMEDTQYF.

Of note for this clone: The same CDR3 arises from other DNA sequences in this sample as well. The chain couples TRBV5-1 to TRBJ2-7, with D tentatively TRBD1 (6 bases). CDR3 length equals 14 residues. The germline V gene encodes CDR1 SGHRS and CDR2 YFSETQ. The V and J ends lost 2 bases and 0 bases respectively, with 9 bases between them. The CDR3 sequence: CASSLRDTSYEQYF. The CDR3 coding sequence is TGCGCCAGCAGCTTAAGGGACACCTCCTACGAGCAGTACTTC.

The rearrangement uses TRBV6-1 and TRBJ2-2; TRBD1 aligns across 8 bases. Unmatched junction bases numbered 5, after V lost 4 bases and J lost 4 bases. The CDR3 is 15 amino acids. Germline V gene sequence: CDR1 MNHNS, CDR2 SASEGT. The CDR3 bases are TGTGCCAGCAGTGGGAGACAGGGGTCCACCGGGGAGCTGTTTTTT. It codes for CASSGRQGSTGELFF.

This chain uses TRBV18 with TRBJ1-1; 9 nucleotides align to TRBD1. After removal of 5 bases from V and 4 bases from J, the junction contained 5 bases not matched to a gene. This CDR3 is 14 amino acids long. The germline V gene encodes CDR1 KGHSH and CDR2 LQKENI. CDR3 residues: CASSTTGGSTEAFF. In DNA form, the CDR3 reads TGTGCCAGCTCAACGACAGGGGGGTCCACTGAAGCTTTCTTT.

The chain links TRBV19 to TRBJ1-5, with TRBD1 identical over 7 bases. The ends lost 3 bases at V and 2 bases at J; junction bases unmatched: 7. Germline V lookup: CDR1 LNHDA, CDR2 SQIVND (reference sequence). The length of the CDR3 is 16 residues. CDR3 nucleotide sequence: TGTGCCAGTAGTATTTGGCAGGGGGACGGCAATCAGCCCCAGCATTTT. Amino acid sequence: CASSIWQGDGNQPQHF. The variable domain in full, with the rest retrieved from reference TRBV19 and TRBJ1-5, is DGGITQSPKYLFRKEGQNVTLSCEQNLNHDAMYWYRQDPGQGLRLIYYSQIVNDFQKGDIAEGYSVSREKKESFPLTVTSAQKNPTAFYLCASSIWQGDGNQPQHFGDGTRLSIL.

The chain joins TRBV20-1 to TRBJ2-5; no clear D. The CDR3 spans 11 residues. The germline gives CDR1 DFQATT, CDR2 SNEGSKA (reference sequence). Trimming removed 6 bases at V and 4 bases at J, with 9 bases between. CDR3 in DNA: TGCAGTGCAGTCGGTATAGAGACCCAGTACTTC. Residues: CSAVGIETQYF.

The chain carries TRBV27 and TRBJ2-5, with 8 bases matching TRBD1. The V segment lost 2 bases and the J segment 3 bases; nucleotides outside the gene matches: 5. This CDR3 spans 15 amino acids. Germline loops: CDR1 MNHEY, CDR2 SMNVEV (reference sequence). For the CDR3, the DNA is TGTGCCAGCAGTTTAAACCGGGACAGGAAAGAGACCCAGTACTTC. Encoded protein: CASSLNRDRKETQYF.

The chain employs TRBV5-1 and TRBJ1-2, with 9 bases fitting TRBD1. Germline CDR1 is SGHRS and CDR2 is YFSETQ. V gave up 4 bases and J gave up 5 bases; unmatched junction bases: 3. This CDR3 is built from 13 residues. The CDR3 loop reads CASSQGQGYGYTF. The CDR3 bases are TGCGCCAGCAGCCAGGGACAGGGATATGGCTACACCTTC.

This chain links TRBV5-1 with TRBJ2-2; TRBD2 agrees at 13 bases. Germline CDR1 reads SGHRS; CDR2 reads YFSETQ. This CDR3 contains 17 residues. Trimming took 4 bases from V and 6 from J; bases not matched to a gene: 9. The chain's CDR3 is CASSPGTSGTRAGELFF. The CDR3, as DNA: TGCGCCAGCAGCCCAGGGACTAGCGGGACCCGGGCCGGGGAGCTGTTTTTT.

The chain carries TRBV7-9 and TRBJ2-3; unclear D gene. V lost 1 base to trimming and J lost 6 bases, with 8 bases between them. The CDR3 consists of 13 residues. CDR1 is SEHNR, CDR2 FQNEAQ, per germline (reference sequence). The CDR3 region is CASSLGASDTQYF. Here the CDR3 DNA reads TGTGCCAGCAGCTTAGGAGCATCGGATACGCAGTATTTT.

This chain uses TRBV7-2 with TRBJ1-1; D not resolved. The CDR3 covers 13 residues. Germline V gives CDR1 SGHTA, CDR2 FQGNSA. V was pared by 10 bases and J by 7 bases, with 19 bases between. CDR3 nucleotide sequence: TGTGCCACCCAGTTCTACCTGGGCTATGAAGCTTTCTTT. Protein sequence: CATQFYLGYEAFF.

The chain is built from TRBV7-2 and TRBJ1-4; no reliable D call. The germline CDR1 and CDR2 sequences are SGHTA and FQGNSA. Deletions cut 1 base from V and 6 bases from J, with 9 bases between. This CDR3 spans 14 amino acids. CDR3 protein: CASSLGGGDEKLFF. DNA of the CDR3: TGTGCCAGCAGCTTAGGGGGAGGTGATGAAAAACTGTTTTTT. Using reference TRBV7-2 and TRBJ1-4 for the parts outside the CDR3, the full variable domain is GAGVSQSPSNKVTEKGKDVELRCDPISGHTALYWYRQSLGQGLEFLIYFQGNSAPDKSGLPSDRFSAERTGGSVSTLTIQRTQQEDSAVYLCASSLGGGDEKLFFGSGTQLSVL.

CDR3 sequence (DNA): TGTGCCAGCAGCCCGGCGGGGGGAGGCTCCTACGAGCAGTACTTC. Protein sequence: CASSPAGGGSYEQYF. The chain employs TRBV27 and TRBJ2-7; 8 bases line up with TRBD2. V shed 6 bases, J shed 0 bases, and the junction held 7 bases outside the gene matches. Per germline, CDR1 MNHEY and CDR2 SMNVEV (reference sequence). The CDR3 loop spans 15 amino acids.

The rearrangement links TRBV18 to TRBJ2-1, with TRBD2 identical over 8 bases. V shed 5 bases, J shed 9 bases, and the junction held 15 bases outside the gene matches. CDR1 KGHSH and CDR2 LQKENI come from the germline V gene. CDR3 length equals 16 residues. CDR3 amino acids: CASSGLAAGGPLEQFF. As DNA, the CDR3 is TGTGCCAGCTCAGGCCTGGCGGCGGGAGGCCCTCTTGAGCAGTTCTTC.

The chain has TRBV7-2 and TRBJ2-3, with D possibly being TRBD2 (6 bases). The V gene lost 7 bases and the J gene lost 4 bases, with 12 bases spanning the gap. Germline V gene sequence: CDR1 SGHTA, CDR2 FQGNSA. CDR3 length: 13 residues. CDR3 nucleotide sequence: TGTGCCAGCACCTTGGGAGGACCAGATACGCAGTATTTT. This translates into CASTLGGPDTQYF.

This clone was observed a single time. V gene TRBV5-4 combines with J gene TRBJ2-1, with 8 positions matching TRBD1. CDR3 length equals 17 residues. V lost 0 bases and J lost 3; bases outside the gene matches: 8. The germline V gene encodes CDR1 SGHNT and CDR2 YYREEE (reference sequence). The CDR3 is CASSLDLFGTGYNEQFF. In DNA form, the CDR3 reads TGTGCCAGCAGCTTGGATTTATTTGGGACAGGCTACAATGAGCAGTTCTTC.

This clone was counted between two and nine times. CDR3 sequence: CASSQGRAGGGEQFF. DNA of the CDR3: TGCGCCAGCAGCCAAGGCAGGGCGGGAGGTGGGGAGCAGTTCTTC. V and J are TRBV4-1 and TRBJ2-1; TRBD2 aligns across 8 bases. The CDR3 has 15 residues. CDR1 is MGHRA and CDR2 is YSYEKL in the germline V gene. V gave up 1 base and J gave up 10 bases; unmatched junction bases: 9.

The chain joins TRBV9 to TRBJ1-5, with a possible D match to TRBD1 (5 bases). Trimming took off 2 bases at V and 2 bases at J, with 11 bases between the two ends. This CDR3 is 15 amino acids long. The germline V gene has CDR1 SGDLS and CDR2 YYNGEE. The CDR3 here is CASSVGGGGNQPQHF. Here the CDR3 DNA reads TGTGCCAGCAGCGTCGGGGGGGGTGGCAATCAGCCCCAGCATTTT.

The DNA of the CDR3 is TGTGCCAGCAGCTTCACAAGGCTAGCGGGGTACAATGAGCAGTTCTTC. This encodes CASSFTRLAGYNEQFF. The chain employs TRBV7-2 and TRBJ2-1; the match to TRBD2 covers 9 bases. CDR3 length: 16 amino acids. Germline-derived CDR1 and CDR2 are SGHTA and FQGNSA. V lost 3 bases, J lost 4 bases, and 7 bases stayed unmatched.

This clone was observed a handful of times. The chain links TRBV19 to TRBJ1-4; TRBD1 matches at 8 bases. This CDR3 is built from 15 residues. Germline V lookup: CDR1 LNHDA, CDR2 SQIVND (reference sequence). The junction had 7 bases not matched to a gene; V was cut back by 5 bases and J by 5 bases. In DNA, the CDR3 is TGTGCCAGTAGTTCGCCCGGGACAGGCAATGAAAAACTGTTTTTT. It yields the protein CASSSPGTGNEKLFF.

The chain carries TRBV4-3 and TRBJ2-7, with D perhaps TRBD2 (5 bases). The CDR3 totals 16 residues. Germline CDR1 and CDR2: LGHNA and YSLEER. V dropped 0 bases and J dropped 4 bases, with 16 bases sitting between them. The CDR3 loop is CASSQDRLAGSYEQYF. Here the CDR3 DNA reads TGCGCCAGCAGCCAAGATCGGCTAGCAGGTAGTTACGAGCAGTACTTC.